The rows below give T cell receptor beta chains drawn from one sample of a study of PD-L1 blockade in urothelial cancer. Sequencing used immunoSEQ multiplex PCR; TCRdb keeps in-frame clones, though not all of them. The sample lists approximately 91,000 clones, 70% to 90% occurring once. The starting material was PBMCs, obtained around atezolizumab (anti-PD-L1) treatment. The receptors originated from a man in his 70s with urothelial cancer. The conserved cysteine and the conserved F or W are not part of the CDR3 here. The listing skips clone size in some rows; elsewhere it reads once, few, many or a size class.

>TRBV7-6|TRBJ1-2|.
ASSPGTGGTNYGYT
>TRBV5-4|TRBJ2-1|once
ASSGTEYNEQF
>TRBV5-4|TRBJ2-2|.
ASSPGQGGGNTGELF
>TRBV7-6|TRBJ2-7|once
ASSPGTGYYEQY
>TRBV7-9|TRBJ1-6|.
ASSLSAAGGNYNSPLH
>TRBV19|TRBJ2-5|.
ASSIVGQQETQY
>TRBV5-1|TRBJ1-2|.
ASSLETGYGYT
>TRBV11-2|TRBJ2-7|.
ASSAPGQLTYEQY
>TRBV6-1|TRBJ1-1|.
ASSEQGAGNTEAF
>TRBV18|TRBJ2-1|.
ASSPSGGGNNEQF
>TRBV5-1|TRBJ2-1|.
ASSRLAGGSNEQF
>TRBV19|TRBJ2-7|.
ASSSPGFYEQY
>TRBV5-5|TRBJ2-7|.
ASSLRGAGPYEQY
>TRBV11-2|TRBJ1-5|.
ASSQEYDGNQPQH
>TRBV11-2|TRBJ2-3|.
ASTASAGATDTQY
>TRBV7-2|TRBJ2-3|.
ASSLPPTDTQY
>TRBV7-9|TRBJ2-3|once
ASSPQGADTQY
>TRBV4-1|TRBJ2-7|.
ASSLNTGTGTYEQY
>TRBV19|TRBJ2-3|.
ASAETGNGDTQY
>TRBV11-2|TRBJ2-7|many
ASSLDRQGGEQY
>TRBV7-2|TRBJ2-1|.
ASSPQAGVNNEQF
>TRBV10-3|TRBJ2-7|few
AISESAAYEQY
>TRBV5-8|TRBJ2-6|.
ASSFGLNSGANVLT
>TRBV7-3|TRBJ2-3|once
ASSPIAGAADTQY
>TRBV4-3|TRBJ2-1|few
ASSHLLAGGPDNEQF
>TRBV6-1|TRBJ2-2|.
ASTSDREATGELF
>TRBV7-6|TRBJ1-1|.
ASSRLGGNTEAF
>TRBV7-2|TRBJ2-2|.
ASSLAAGGSTGELF
>TRBV2|TRBJ2-7|.
ASNLPRTGASYEQY
>TRBV20-1|TRBJ2-7|.
SARTSYEQY
>TRBV5-1|TRBJ2-7|.
ASSLNSGTSYEQY
>TRBV7-8|TRBJ2-7|.
ASSYVGQGEQY
>TRBV5-6|TRBJ1-2|.
ASSPDIYYGYT
>TRBV11-3|TRBJ2-7|.
ASSPGLSSSYEQY
>TRBV14|TRBJ1-1|few
ASSPARSGGLNTEAF
>TRBV9|TRBJ2-7|few
ASSARLSGGFYEQY
>TRBV19|TRBJ2-1|.
ASRGGLAVSYNEQF
>TRBV7-2|TRBJ1-5|.
ASSLVGGGSNQPQH
>TRBV11-3|TRBJ1-1|.
ASSSPIGGGDTEAF
>TRBV9|TRBJ2-7|.
ASSVDGTSIEQY
>TRBV18|TRBJ1-1|.
ASGRELGENTEAF
>TRBV15|TRBJ1-2|.
ATSSTRGADGYT
>TRBV18|TRBJ1-3|.
ASSPNRGNSGNTIY
>TRBV9|TRBJ2-7|.
ASSVRQGGGEQY
>TRBV6-1|TRBJ1-6|.
ASSEWGQGNSPLH
>TRBV28|TRBJ2-5|.
ASSTGGTQETQY
>TRBV5-1|TRBJ2-7|few
ASTELGGNNEQY
>TRBV7-9|TRBJ2-7|.
ASSLVQGWREQY
>TRBV4-2|TRBJ2-1|.
ASSQDDRTGSNEQF
>TRBV18|TRBJ2-1|few
ASSPSGRPHEQF
>TRBV11-3|TRBJ2-3|.
ASSRWVGLAVTDTQY
>TRBV18|TRBJ2-7|.
ASSPQGDRGAQY
>TRBV7-8|TRBJ1-4|.
ASSSEGQGAREKLF
>TRBV6-1|TRBJ1-2|few
ASSEAVAGNYGYT
>TRBV19|TRBJ2-7|few
ASSSQAGAYEQY
>TRBV6-5|TRBJ2-3|.
ASRNTADTQY
>TRBV7-9|TRBJ1-4|few
ASSLDSVATNEKLF
>TRBV6-6|TRBJ2-2|.
ASSYSGTGHTGELF
>TRBV2|TRBJ2-7|once
ASRGAYYEQY